The next 6 T cell receptor beta chains were all read from a single sample in a study of CD8 T cells in ankylosing spondylitis. TCRdb itself ran the 5' RACE reads through MiXCR, one entry per CDR3 protein. The data hold 150,000 or so distinct CDR3 sequences, with 25% to 35% observed a single time. The source material was synovial fluid, either unsorted or a sorted T cell fraction (not recorded which). The receptors were gathered from a male donor with ankylosing spondylitis.

This clonotype was found many times. The rearrangement joins TRBV7-9 to TRBJ1-2; D is unresolved. Per germline, CDR1 SEHNR and CDR2 FQNEAQ (reference sequence). CDR3 size: 16 residues. Trimming removed 2 bases from V and 0 bases from J, with 13 bases in between. The CDR3 spells CASSLPGRGANYGYTF. CDR3 nucleotide sequence: TGTGCCAGCAGCTTACCCGGACGGGGAGCTAACTATGGCTACACCTTC.

This clonotype was seen a few times. The rearrangement joins TRBV28 to TRBJ1-2; D might be TRBD1 (5 bases). Trimming took off 7 bases at V and 6 bases at J, with 18 bases between the two ends. Per germline, CDR1 MDHEN and CDR2 SYDVKM. This CDR3 comprises 14 residues. The CDR3 reads CASTFRGGTDGYTF. Written as DNA, the CDR3 is TGTGCCAGCACCTTTCGCGGGGGTACTGATGGCTACACCTTC.

This rearrangement joins TRBV6-2 or TRBV6-3 to TRBJ2-1, with 12 bases fitting TRBD2. The germline gives CDR1 MNHEY, CDR2 SVGEGT. Trimming took 6 bases from V and 5 from J; bases not matched to a gene: 14. This CDR3 comprises 18 residues. DNA for the CDR3: TGTGCCAGCAGCTACGGGCGTCTAGCGGGAGGGCCCCACAATGAGCAGTTCTTC. Translated: CASSYGRLAGGPHNEQFF.

The chain is built from TRBV5-5 and TRBJ2-3; D may be TRBD1 (7 bases). The length of the CDR3 is 13 residues. CDR1 and CDR2 from the germline V gene are SGHKS and YYEKEE (reference sequence). Trimming removed 6 bases from V and 2 bases from J, with 10 bases in between. CDR3 DNA: TGTGCCAGCATCAGGGGGGTCACAGATACGCAGTATTTT. Encoded protein: CASIRGVTDTQYF.

This clonotype occurred many times. V is TRBV5-1 and J is TRBJ1-1, with D possibly matching TRBD1 (6 bases). The CDR3 is 17 residues long. Trimming removed 0 bases at V and 1 base at J, with 16 bases between. CDR1 and CDR2 from the germline V gene are SGHRS and YFSETQ. CDR3 nucleotide sequence: TGCGCCAGCAGCTTGGCGGGGGGCGGTGTCCCGAACACTGAAGCTTTCTTT. This gives the protein CASSLAGGGVPNTEAFF.

The gene calls are TRBV7-6 and TRBJ2-2; D gene uncertain. CDR3 length equals 14 residues. Germline V gene data show CDR1 as SGHVS and CDR2 as FNYEAQ. The germline V and J ends were trimmed by 8 bases and 6 bases, with 16 bases remaining between them. CDR3 DNA: TGTGCCAGCGTCCCGGACCTATACTCCGGGGAGCTGTTTTTT. Amino acids: CASVPDLYSGELFF.